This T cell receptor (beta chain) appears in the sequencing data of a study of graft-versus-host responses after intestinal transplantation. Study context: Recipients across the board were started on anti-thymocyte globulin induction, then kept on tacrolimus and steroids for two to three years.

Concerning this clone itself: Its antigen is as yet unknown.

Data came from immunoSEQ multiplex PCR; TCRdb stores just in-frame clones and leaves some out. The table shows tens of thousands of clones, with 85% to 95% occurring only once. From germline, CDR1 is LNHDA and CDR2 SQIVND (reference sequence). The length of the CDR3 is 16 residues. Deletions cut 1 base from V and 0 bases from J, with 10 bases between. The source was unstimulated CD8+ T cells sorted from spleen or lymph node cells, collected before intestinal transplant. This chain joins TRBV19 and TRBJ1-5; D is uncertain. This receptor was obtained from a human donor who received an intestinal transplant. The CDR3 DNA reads TGTGCCAGTAGTATAGGACGCGTGTTTAGCAATCAGCCCCAGCATTTT. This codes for CASSIGRVFSNQPQHF.